This T cell receptor beta chain is from a study of blood T cell repertoires in COVID-19 (dated by TCRdb to between 2020 and 2021). Concerning the study at large: Samples covering the acute and convalescent phases of COVID-19 were provided by collaborators in the United States, Italy and Spain. The prospective study material was composed of cDNA or gDNA derived from T cells, B-cell-depleted T cells, or PBMCs. The dataset comprised deeply sampled blood TCRbeta repertoires from subjects exposed to, actively infected with, or recovered from COVID-19. A freely available public database, intended as a resource for researchers studying the immune response to SARS-CoV-2, is where the repertoires were released. Samples were obtained from the ongoing ImmuneRACE study (first 160 participants) and from over 1,000 subjects provided by 6 global collaborators. Nearly every sample came with metadata listing a de-identified subject ID, COVID-19 status, age in years and sex. HLA class I and class II types, where available, came from metadata supplied by the sample provider rather than from assay-based typing. Study-level results and caveats: How much clinical and demographic metadata was included differed by source and by participant, and the metadata was provided uncurated.

The immunoSEQ Assay, a bias-controlled multiplex PCR, was used to amplify TCRbeta CDR3 regions from genomic DNA. As for the authors' bioinformatics: The number of nucleated cells in each sample was estimated by amplification of reference gene primers within the assay. Sequence reads were collapsed and filtered to measure the absolute abundance of every unique TCRbeta CDR3 rearrangement. For each sample, productive Simpson clonality was calculated as the square root of Simpson's diversity index over productive rearrangements. TCRdb mirrors the immuneACCESS table, restricted to in-frame sequences. Some clones are absent from its copies; in checked studies, under half trace to an unresolved V gene, and the reason for the others is unknown. The V and J calls and clone size come from that table; D and trimming were worked out from the DNA. The sample table contains about 200,000 clones; only one count was recorded for approximately 88% of them. The ten largest clones capture more than 5.5% of the sample.

The germline V gene provides CDR1 SQVTM and CDR2 ANQGSEA. The CDR3 runs 13 residues from the cysteine to the phenylalanine. CDR3 DNA is the only sequence kept; it has 39 bases, read in frame from the first base. V is shortened by 5 bases, J by 7 bases, and the region joining them spans 15 bases. A second Seattle source provided samples from volunteer blood donors who had recovered from COVID-19. Whole blood was collected in K2EDTA tubes by collaborating institutions according to the institutions' own protocols. For TCRbeta analysis, collaborators shipped samples as frozen whole blood, isolated PBMCs, or DNA extracted from either of those sample types. Details on this clone: Its binding antigen is unknown. No much larger clone is present one base from it, and per-base qualities are unavailable.

This receptor was taken from a man aged 60 to 75 who had recovered from COVID-19. Sample: peripheral blood. The sequence joins TRBV29-1 to TRBJ2-1; the D gene is perhaps TRBD1, from 6 matching bases. The DNA sequence is as follows: TGCAGCGTTTCAGGTCTCACAGGGAATGAGCAGTTCTTC. Translation gives CSVSGLTGNEQFF.